The clone carrying this TCR beta chain has ten or more counts. What it binds is not known. Amplification of the TCR beta CDR3 regions used RNA transcripts (as template). Second-round multiplex PCR came after first-round RT-PCR with HTBI primers. TCRdb processed the multiplex PCR reads anew with MiXCR; each CDR3 protein has one entry. The table lists 500,000 to 800,000 distinct CDR3 sequences, under 50% of them singletons, with more than 2.5% in the top ten. The CDR3 loop spans 16 amino acids. V was pared by 4 bases and J by 0 bases, with 5 bases of the junction left unmatched. Germline V gene data show CDR1 as ENHRY and CDR2 as SYGVKD. The data were taken from a study of Graves' ophthalmopathy and Graves' hyperthyroidism. Exclusion covered patients with other autoimmune diseases or uncontrolled infections (as well as pregnancy or lactation). General observations from the study: Also, most clonotypes expanded in the thyroid above 0.001 frequency appeared in blood.

The genes are TRBV10-3 and TRBJ2-2; TRBD2 agrees at 7 bases. The sequence came from an adult man with Graves' ophthalmopathy. The sample taken for sequencing was peripheral blood. The CDR3 protein is CAISARAGPNTGELFF. CDR3 in DNA: TGTGCCATCAGTGCCCGAGCGGGACCGAACACCGGGGAGCTGTTTTTT.